This record concerns one T cell receptor (beta chain) sequence. The V segment lost 4 bases and the J segment 5 bases; nucleotides outside the gene matches: 8. The CDR3 length is 15 residues. Per germline, CDR1 LNHDA and CDR2 SQIVND (reference sequence). This sample is drawn from a study of blood T cell repertoires in COVID-19. Study overall: The cDNA or gDNA used as material had been derived from T cells, B-cell-depleted T cells, or PBMCs.

The repertoire was sequenced with immunoSEQ multiplex PCR; TCRdb's copy has only in-frame clones and lacks some. The sample comprises around 250,000 clones, about 88% of which are singletons, and 1.5% to 2% rests with the top ten. All enrollees were about 18 to 90 years old and from about two dozen US areas. The recovered donors of Cohort 3 showed two negative PCRs, clearance, or symptom resolution. The chain couples TRBV19 to TRBJ1-5, with 7 bases lining up with TRBD1. The sample consisted of PBMCs or T cells enriched from blood (not recorded which). The receptor was derived from a woman between 45 and 60 years old who had recovered from COVID-19. The CDR3 sequence: CASSTNHRGDQPQHF. CDR3 in DNA: TGTGCCAGTAGTACGAATCACAGGGGTGATCAGCCCCAGCATTTT.